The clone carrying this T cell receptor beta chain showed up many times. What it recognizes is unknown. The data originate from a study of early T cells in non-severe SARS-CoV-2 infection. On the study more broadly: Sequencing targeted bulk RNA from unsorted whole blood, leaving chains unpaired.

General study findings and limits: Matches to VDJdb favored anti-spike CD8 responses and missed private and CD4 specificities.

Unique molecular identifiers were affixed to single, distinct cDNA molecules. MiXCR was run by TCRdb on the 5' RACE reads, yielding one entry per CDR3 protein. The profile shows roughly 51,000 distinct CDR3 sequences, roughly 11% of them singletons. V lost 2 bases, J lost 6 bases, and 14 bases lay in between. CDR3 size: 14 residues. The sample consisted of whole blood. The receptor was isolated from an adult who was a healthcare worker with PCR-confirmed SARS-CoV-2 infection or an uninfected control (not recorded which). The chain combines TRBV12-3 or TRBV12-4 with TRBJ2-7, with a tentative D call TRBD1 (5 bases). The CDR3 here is CASSLPGQGSEQYF. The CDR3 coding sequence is TGTGCCAGCAGTTTACCTGGTCAGGGTAGCGAGCAGTACTTC.